The T cell receptor (beta chain) under discussion was sequenced for a study of blood T cell repertoires in COVID-19. This clone was counted once. Profiling relied on immunoSEQ multiplex PCR, and the TCRdb table lists in-frame clones only, not all of them. Here the sample spans 110,000 to 150,000 clones, more than 80% being singletons. The source is a woman aged 55-69 years with active COVID-19. The sequenced material came from peripheral blood.

CDR3 nucleotides: TGTGCCAGCAGCTCCGTCCGTCGAGATACGCAGTATTTT. Its protein is CASSSVRRDTQYF. V gene TRBV7-3 combines with J gene TRBJ2-3; D is unresolved. The CDR3 sequence is 13 residues long. CDR1 and CDR2 (germline): SGHTA, FQGTGA. V was shortened by 4 bases and J by 5 bases, with 10 bases between the two germline ends. Variable domain in full (rest from reference TRBV7-3 and TRBJ2-3): GAGVSQTPSNKVTEKGKYVELRCDPISGHTALYWYRQSLGQGPEFLIYFQGTGAADDSGLPNDRFFAVRPEGSVSTLKIQRTERGDSAVYLCASSSVRRDTQYFGPGTRLTVL.